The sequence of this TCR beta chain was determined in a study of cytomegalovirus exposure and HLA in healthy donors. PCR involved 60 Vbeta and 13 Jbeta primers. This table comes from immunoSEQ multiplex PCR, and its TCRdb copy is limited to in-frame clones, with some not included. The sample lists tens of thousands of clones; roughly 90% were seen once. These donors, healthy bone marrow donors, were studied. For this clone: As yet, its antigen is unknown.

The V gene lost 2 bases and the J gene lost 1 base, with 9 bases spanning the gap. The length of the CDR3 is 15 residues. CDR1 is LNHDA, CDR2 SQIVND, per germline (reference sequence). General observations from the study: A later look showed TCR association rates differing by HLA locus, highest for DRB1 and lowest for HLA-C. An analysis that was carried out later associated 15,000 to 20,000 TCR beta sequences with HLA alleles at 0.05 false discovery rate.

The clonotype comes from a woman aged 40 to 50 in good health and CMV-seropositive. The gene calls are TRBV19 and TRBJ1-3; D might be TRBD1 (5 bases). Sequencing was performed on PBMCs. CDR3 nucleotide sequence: TGTGCCAGTAGTATAACCGGGGGATCTGGAAACACCATATATTTT. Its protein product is CASSITGGSGNTIYF. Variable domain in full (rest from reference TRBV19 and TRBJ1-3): DGGITQSPKYLFRKEGQNVTLSCEQNLNHDAMYWYRQDPGQGLRLIYYSQIVNDFQKGDIAEGYSVSREKKESFPLTVTSAQKNPTAFYLCASSITGGSGNTIYFGEGSWLTVV.